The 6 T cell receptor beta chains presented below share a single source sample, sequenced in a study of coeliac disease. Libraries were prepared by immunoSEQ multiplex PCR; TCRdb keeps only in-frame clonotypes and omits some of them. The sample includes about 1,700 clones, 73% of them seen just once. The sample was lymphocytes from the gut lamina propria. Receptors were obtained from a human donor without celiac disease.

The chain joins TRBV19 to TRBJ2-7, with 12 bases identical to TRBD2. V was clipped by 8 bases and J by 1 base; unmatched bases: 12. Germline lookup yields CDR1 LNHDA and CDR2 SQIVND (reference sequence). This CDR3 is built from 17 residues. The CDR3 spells CASSGGLAGGPSYEQYF. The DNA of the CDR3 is TGTGCCAGTTCAGGGGGGCTAGCGGGAGGGCCGTCCTACGAGCAGTACTTC. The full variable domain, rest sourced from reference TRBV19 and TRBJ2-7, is DGGITQSPKYLFRKEGQNVTLSCEQNLNHDAMYWYRQDPGQGLRLIYYSQIVNDFQKGDIAEGYSVSREKKESFPLTVTSAQKNPTAFYLCASSGGLAGGPSYEQYFGPGTRLTVT.

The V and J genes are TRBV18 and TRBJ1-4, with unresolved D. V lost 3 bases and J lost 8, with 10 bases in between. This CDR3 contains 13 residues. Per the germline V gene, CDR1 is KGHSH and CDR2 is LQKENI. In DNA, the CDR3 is TGTGCCAGCTCACCGCAAGAGAACGAAAAACTGTTTTTT. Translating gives CASSPQENEKLFF.

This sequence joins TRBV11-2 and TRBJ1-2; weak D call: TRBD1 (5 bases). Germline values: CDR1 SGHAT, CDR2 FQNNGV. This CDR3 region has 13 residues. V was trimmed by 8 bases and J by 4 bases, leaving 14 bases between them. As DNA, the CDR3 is TGTGCCAGCGCTGACGGACACCGCTATGGCTACACCTTC. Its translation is CASADGHRYGYTF.

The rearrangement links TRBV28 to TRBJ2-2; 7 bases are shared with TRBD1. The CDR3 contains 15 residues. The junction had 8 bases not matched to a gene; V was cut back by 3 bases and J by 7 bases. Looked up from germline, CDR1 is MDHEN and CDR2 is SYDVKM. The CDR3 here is CASSLSQGVGGELFF. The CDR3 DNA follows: TGTGCCAGCAGTTTGAGCCAGGGGGTGGGCGGGGAGCTGTTTTTT.

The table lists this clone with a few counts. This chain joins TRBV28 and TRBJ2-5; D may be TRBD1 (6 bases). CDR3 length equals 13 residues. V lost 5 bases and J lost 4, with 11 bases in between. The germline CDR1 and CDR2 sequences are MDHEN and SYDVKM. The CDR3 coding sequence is TGTGCCAGCAGTGGGGACATATTAGAGACCCAGTACTTC. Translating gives CASSGDILETQYF.

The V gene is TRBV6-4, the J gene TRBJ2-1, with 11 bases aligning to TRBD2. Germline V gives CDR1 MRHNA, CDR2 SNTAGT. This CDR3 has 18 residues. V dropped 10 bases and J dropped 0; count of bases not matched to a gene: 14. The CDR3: CAISGLAGGTISYNEQFF. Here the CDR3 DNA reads TGTGCCATCTCGGGGCTAGCGGGAGGAACCATCTCCTACAATGAGCAGTTCTTC.